Only a few counts were recorded for the clone carrying this T cell receptor (beta chain). The antigen remains undetermined. The sample belongs to a study of T cell repertoires in cytomegalovirus infection. The CDR3 loop spans 13 amino acids. CDR1 is SEHNR and CDR2 is FQNEAQ in the germline V gene (reference sequence). V was pared by 7 bases and J by 3 bases, with 10 bases between. TCRdb ran MiXCR on the reads and lists one entry per CDR3 protein. Altogether about 310,000 distinct CDR3 sequences are present, 25% being singletons, with the ten largest covering 10% to 15%. The chain employs TRBV7-9 and TRBJ1-3; possible D gene TRBD1, 6 bases. The source is a human donor in good health (CMV status not recorded). Some clones in this sample may be carry-over from other donors' samples. The sequences come from cultured PBMCs, collected from culture after CMV antigen stimulation. CDR3 DNA sequence: TGTGCCAGCAACCAGGGGCTTGGAAACACCATATATTTT. It codes for CASNQGLGNTIYF.